The source of this TCR beta chain is a study of blood T cell repertoires in COVID-19. For the study at large: Whether acute or convalescent, the COVID-19 samples came from the United States, Italy and Spain. From T cells, B-cell-depleted T cells, or PBMCs came the material, which was cDNA or gDNA.

Authors' data handling: The assay estimated nucleated cells by amplifying reference gene primers. Using immunoSEQ multiplex PCR, the repertoire was profiled, and TCRdb retains in-frame clones only, with some absent. For V, J and clone size, that table is used; D and trimming come from the DNA. The sample lists approximately 260,000 clones, 86% occurring once. The CDR3 loop spans 15 amino acids. Germline assignment: CDR1 KGHSH and CDR2 LQKENI. The V end lost 3 bases, the J end lost 4 bases, and 16 bases lay between the germline ends. This TCR was sampled from a man aged 18 to 30 with active or convalescent COVID-19. The chain employs TRBV18 and TRBJ2-7; TRBD1 might be the D (6 bases). The sequencing sample was made of peripheral blood. CDR3 sequence reads: CASSPSSGHPYEQYF. Here the CDR3 DNA reads TGTGCCAGCTCACCCTCGTCGGGACACCCTTACGAGCAGTACTTC.